These T cell receptor beta chains were read from a single sample in a study of beta chain features in type 1 diabetes. Clones were read by immunoSEQ multiplex PCR, and TCRdb kept only the in-frame ones, dropping some. The table lists 45,000 to 65,000 clones, about 50% of them singletons, with roughly 2.5% in the top ten. The sample was Tregs from blood. The receptors come from a woman aged 35 to 49 with type 1 diabetes. CDR3s include the opening cysteine and the closing phenylalanine or tryptophan. Fields, in order: clone size, J gene, V gene, D gene, CDR3 DNA, CDR3 protein. D genes are given only for firm matches. The size entry is marked missing in some rows and otherwise reads once, few, many or a size class.

abundance: -
j_gene: TRBJ2-3
v_gene: TRBV19
d_gene: -
CDR3nt: TGTGCCAGTAGTATCCAGGGAACAGATACGCAGTATTTT
CDR3aa: CASSIQGTDTQYF

abundance: -
j_gene: TRBJ1-5
v_gene: TRBV4-2
d_gene: -
CDR3nt: TGTGCCAGCAGCCAAGTGAGGGAAGTGGGGAATCAGCCCCAGCATTTT
CDR3aa: CASSQVREVGNQPQHF

abundance: -
j_gene: TRBJ1-1
v_gene: TRBV7-9
d_gene: -
CDR3nt: TGTGCCAGCAGCTTAGCGTTCGGGGGAGGGGGAAACACTGAAGCTTTCTTT
CDR3aa: CASSLAFGGGGNTEAFF

abundance: -
j_gene: TRBJ1-1
v_gene: TRBV18
d_gene: -
CDR3nt: TGTGCCAGCTCACTTTACAACTCAGCAGGGGAAGCTTTCTTT
CDR3aa: CASSLYNSAGEAFF

abundance: -
j_gene: TRBJ1-6
v_gene: TRBV6-6
d_gene: -
CDR3nt: TGTGCCAGCAGTTACTCGGCTCATAATTCACCCCTCCACTTT
CDR3aa: CASSYSAHNSPLHF

abundance: -
j_gene: TRBJ2-3
v_gene: TRBV5-1
d_gene: -
CDR3nt: TGCGCCAGCAGCCTGGGGGCCAGTTTTTCGGATACGCAGTATTTT
CDR3aa: CASSLGASFSDTQYF

abundance: -
j_gene: TRBJ1-6
v_gene: TRBV7-2
d_gene: -
CDR3nt: TGTGCCAGCAGCCCCCCCACCGTCGGGGGTACTTCACCCCTCCACTTT
CDR3aa: CASSPPTVGGTSPLHF

abundance: -
j_gene: TRBJ1-5
v_gene: TRBV28
d_gene: TRBD1
CDR3nt: TGTGCCAGCAGTACAGGGGGTCAGCCCCAGCATTTT
CDR3aa: CASSTGGQPQHF

abundance: -
j_gene: TRBJ2-7
v_gene: TRBV7-2
d_gene: -
CDR3nt: TGTGCCAGCAGCTTAGGACGGGGAAATAGCTTCACCTACGAGCAGTACTTC
CDR3aa: CASSLGRGNSFTYEQYF

abundance: -
j_gene: TRBJ2-6
v_gene: TRBV27
d_gene: TRBD1
CDR3nt: TGTGCCAGCAGTTTATGGACAGGGACTGGGGCCAACGTCCTGACTTTC
CDR3aa: CASSLWTGTGANVLTF

abundance: -
j_gene: TRBJ1-2
v_gene: TRBV11-1
d_gene: TRBD1
CDR3nt: TGTGCCAGCAGTTCCGGGACAGGGTACTATGGCTACACCTTC
CDR3aa: CASSSGTGYYGYTF

abundance: -
j_gene: TRBJ2-7
v_gene: TRBV4-1
d_gene: -
CDR3nt: TGCGCCAGCAGCCAAGAACGGGGGAGCTCCTACGAGCAGTACTTC
CDR3aa: CASSQERGSSYEQYF

abundance: -
j_gene: TRBJ1-5
v_gene: TRBV5-5
d_gene: TRBD1
CDR3nt: TGTGCCAGCAGCTTGGGGCACAGGGGGCCGGAGCCCCAGCATTTT
CDR3aa: CASSLGHRGPEPQHF

abundance: -
j_gene: TRBJ2-6
v_gene: TRBV5-1
d_gene: TRBD1
CDR3nt: TGCGCCAGCAGCTTTTTGGGGACAGGGAACTCTGGGGCCAACGTCCTGACTTTC
CDR3aa: CASSFLGTGNSGANVLTF

abundance: -
j_gene: TRBJ2-5
v_gene: TRBV10-3
d_gene: TRBD2
CDR3nt: TGTGCCATCAGTGCGGGGTCGGGAGGGGGTGAGACCCAGTACTTC
CDR3aa: CAISAGSGGGETQYF

abundance: -
j_gene: TRBJ1-6
v_gene: TRBV7-3
d_gene: -
CDR3nt: TGTGCCAGCAGTATCGACGGGAGCTCCTATAATTCACCCCTCCACTTT
CDR3aa: CASSIDGSSYNSPLHF

abundance: -
j_gene: TRBJ1-1
v_gene: TRBV5-1
d_gene: -
CDR3nt: TGCGCCAGCAGCTCCTTAGGGGCGGGGAGGATCTTT
CDR3aa: CASSSLGAGRIF

abundance: -
j_gene: TRBJ1-2
v_gene: TRBV18
d_gene: -
CDR3nt: TGTGCCAGCTCACCATCGGGGAACTATGGCTACACCTTC
CDR3aa: CASSPSGNYGYTF

abundance: -
j_gene: TRBJ1-2
v_gene: TRBV19
d_gene: TRBD1
CDR3nt: TGTGCCAGTACGGTACAGGGGTACTATGGCTACACCTTC
CDR3aa: CASTVQGYYGYTF

abundance: -
j_gene: TRBJ1-1
v_gene: TRBV28
d_gene: -
CDR3nt: TGTGCCAGCAGTTTGCGCTTGAGAGCCTCAGGGAACACTGAAGCTTTCTTT
CDR3aa: CASSLRLRASGNTEAFF

abundance: -
j_gene: TRBJ2-1
v_gene: TRBV5-1
d_gene: -
CDR3nt: TGCGCCAGCAGCTCGTTGCTAGGTACCCCCAGCTCCTACAATGAGCAGTTCTTC
CDR3aa: CASSSLLGTPSSYNEQFF

abundance: few
j_gene: TRBJ1-3
v_gene: TRBV7-9
d_gene: -
CDR3nt: TGTGCCAGCAGCTTACTCTTCGGAAACACCATATATTTT
CDR3aa: CASSLLFGNTIYF

abundance: -
j_gene: TRBJ2-2
v_gene: TRBV6-5
d_gene: -
CDR3nt: TGTGCCAGCAGCCCCAGGGGCGACGGGGAGCTGTTTTTT
CDR3aa: CASSPRGDGELFF

abundance: once
j_gene: TRBJ2-7
v_gene: TRBV2
d_gene: -
CDR3nt: TGTGCCAGCACTAGGACTGGGATAAGCTACGAGCAGTACTTC
CDR3aa: CASTRTGISYEQYF

abundance: -
j_gene: TRBJ1-1
v_gene: TRBV27
d_gene: TRBD1
CDR3nt: TGTGCCAGCAGTCCTAACAGGGGTCCCAACACTGAAGCTTTCTTT
CDR3aa: CASSPNRGPNTEAFF

abundance: -
j_gene: TRBJ2-3
v_gene: TRBV19
d_gene: TRBD1
CDR3nt: TGCGCCAGTAGGCCGACAGGGTCGAGCACAGATACGCAGTATTTT
CDR3aa: CASRPTGSSTDTQYF

abundance: -
j_gene: TRBJ2-5
v_gene: TRBV28
d_gene: TRBD2
CDR3nt: TGTGCCAGCAGTACCACTAGCGGGGGGGCCTGGGAGACCCAGTACTTC
CDR3aa: CASSTTSGGAWETQYF

abundance: -
j_gene: TRBJ2-2
v_gene: TRBV18
d_gene: -
CDR3nt: TGTGCCAGCTCACCAAACAGTAACACCGGGGAGCTGTTTTTT
CDR3aa: CASSPNSNTGELFF